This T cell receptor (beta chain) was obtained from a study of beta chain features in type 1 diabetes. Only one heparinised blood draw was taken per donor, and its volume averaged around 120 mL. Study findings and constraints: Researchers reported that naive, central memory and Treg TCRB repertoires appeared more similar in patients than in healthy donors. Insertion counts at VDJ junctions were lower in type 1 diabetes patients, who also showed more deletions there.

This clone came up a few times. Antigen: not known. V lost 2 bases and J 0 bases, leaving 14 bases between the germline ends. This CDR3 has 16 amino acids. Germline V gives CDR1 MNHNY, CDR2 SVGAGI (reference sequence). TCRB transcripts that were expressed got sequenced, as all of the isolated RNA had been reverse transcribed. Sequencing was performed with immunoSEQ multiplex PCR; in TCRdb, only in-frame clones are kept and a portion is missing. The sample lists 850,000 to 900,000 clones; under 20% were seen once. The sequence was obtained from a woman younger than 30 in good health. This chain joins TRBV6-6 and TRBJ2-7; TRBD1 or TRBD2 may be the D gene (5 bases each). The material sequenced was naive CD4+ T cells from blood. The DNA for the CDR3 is TGTGCCAGCAGTTACAGAACGCCGGGGCTCTCCTACGAGCAGTACTTC. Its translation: CASSYRTPGLSYEQYF.